This entry lists 23 T cell receptor beta chains sequenced from one sample in a study of somatic mutations in cytotoxic T cells in rheumatoid arthritis. TCRdb keeps only in-frame clones here, not all; method: immunoSEQ multiplex PCR. This repertoire shows 15,000 to 20,000 clones, roughly 77% found once; its top ten account for 12%. The sequencing sample was made of CD8+ T cells sorted from blood. The receptors were gathered from an adult with rheumatoid arthritis.

The J gene is TRBJ1-5, the V gene TRBV7-9; D call uncertain. The germline CDR1 and CDR2 sequences are SEHNR and FQNEAQ (reference sequence). The CDR3 extends over 14 amino acids. V was pared by 1 base and J by 2 bases, with 6 bases between. The chain's CDR3 is CASSLGQGNQPQHF. CDR3 bases: TGTGCCAGCAGCTTAGGCCAGGGCAATCAGCCCCAGCATTTT.

V and J are TRBV28 and TRBJ2-7; D could derive from TRBD1 or TRBD2 (5 bases each). Germline V gene lookup returns CDR1 MDHEN and CDR2 SYDVKM. The CDR3 covers 12 residues. With 1 base removed from V and 9 bases from J, the gap between germline ends came to 10 bases. CDR3 sequence: CASSLSKGRQYF. The CDR3 nucleotides are TGTGCCAGCAGTTTATCAAAGGGACGGCAGTACTTC.

By share of the sample, this clone is medium-sized (0.01 to 0.1%). Other DNA sequences in this specimen translate into the identical CDR3. V gene TRBV19 combines with J gene TRBJ2-3; D not certain. Germline V gene sequence: CDR1 LNHDA, CDR2 SQIVND (reference sequence). The CDR3 is 10 amino acids. Trimming stripped 8 bases from V and 4 bases from J, with 4 bases between. CDR3 protein: CASEADTQYF. The CDR3 region has the DNA TGTGCCAGTGAAGCAGATACGCAGTATTTT.

This clone has just one count. This chain connects TRBV7-9 to TRBJ1-2; a weak D match, TRBD1 (5 bases). The CDR3 contains 16 residues. Germline values: CDR1 SEHNR, CDR2 FQNEAQ (reference sequence). Deletions cut 1 base from V and 8 bases from J, with 20 bases between. DNA of the CDR3: TGTGCCAGCAGCTTAGGATCTTGGCCCAGGGCCGGCGGCTACACCTTC. Amino acid sequence: CASSLGSWPRAGGYTF.

The J gene is TRBJ2-3, the V gene TRBV5-4, with D possibly being TRBD2 (6 bases). The V gene's germline CDR1 is SGHNT and CDR2 YYREEE (reference sequence). CDR3 length: 15 amino acids. V lost 5 bases and J 2 bases, leaving 15 bases between the germline ends. CDR3 DNA: TGTGCCAGCAGTGCCTCACTAGCCGCCACAGATACGCAGTATTTT. The encoded protein is CASSASLAATDTQYF.

V usage is TRBV6-6 and J usage is TRBJ2-3, with D possibly being TRBD2 (6 bases). V lost 6 bases and J lost 2, with 15 bases in between. Germline values: CDR1 MNHNY, CDR2 SVGAGI (reference sequence). This CDR3 has 15 residues. CDR3 loop: CASRGRLVFTDTQYF. The CDR3 DNA reads as TGTGCCAGCAGGGGCCGACTAGTCTTCACAGATACGCAGTATTTT.

This rearrangement joins TRBV5-8 to TRBJ2-7; tentative D call: TRBD1 (6 bases). With 7 bases removed from V and 6 bases from J, the gap between germline ends came to 17 bases. CDR3 length: 13 residues. Germline-derived CDR1 and CDR2 are SGHTS and YDEGEE. The CDR3 bases are TGTGCCAGCGCTTGGACAGCCGGACGCGAGCAGTACGTC. It is translated as CASAWTAGREQYV.

The J gene is TRBJ2-1, the V gene TRBV10-3; perhaps TRBD2 as D (6 bases). Germline V CDR1 and CDR2: ENHRY, SYGVKD. CDR3 length: 15 residues. V lost 4 bases, J lost 2 bases, and 12 bases lay in between. CDR3 sequence: CAISVGGQAYNEQFF. CDR3 DNA: TGTGCCATCAGTGTAGGAGGGCAAGCCTACAATGAGCAGTTCTTC.

A few counts support this clone. The junction shows a germline mismatch at one end, possibly a read error. The gene calls are TRBV14 and TRBJ1-2, with 7 bases matching TRBD1. Germline CDR1 and CDR2: SGHDN and FVKESK. This CDR3 comprises 13 residues. CDR3 sequence (DNA): TGTGCCAGCAGCCCCCCGGGACAGAGGAGTTTGGAATTC. Translating gives CASSPPGQRSLEF.

This chain connects TRBV28 to TRBJ2-7; D possibly uses TRBD1 or TRBD2 (5 bases each). CDR1 and CDR2 (germline): MDHEN, SYDVKM. The CDR3 covers 14 residues. The V and J ends lost 8 bases and 5 bases respectively, with 19 bases between them. The CDR3 DNA reads as TGTGCCAGCTCGATCGGGGCTTCGGCCCACGAGCAGTACTTC. It is translated as CASSIGASAHEQYF.

DNA of the CDR3: TGTGCCAGCAGTCAATGGACAGGGGACGGCTATGGCTACACCTTC. The encoded protein is CASSQWTGDGYGYTF. The chain links TRBV28 to TRBJ1-2, with 9 bases that match TRBD1. There are 15 residues in the CDR3. The J segment lost 4 bases and the V segment lost 5 bases, leaving 8 bases of the junction unmatched. The germline gives CDR1 MDHEN, CDR2 SYDVKM.

This chain joins TRBV13 and TRBJ2-7; no definite D call. CDR3 length: 12 residues. The V gene lost 8 bases and the J gene lost 6 bases, with 14 bases spanning the gap. Germline assignment: CDR1 PRHDT and CDR2 FYEKMQ (reference sequence). CDR3 DNA: TGTGCCAGCTCGAAAGAGGCACTCGAGCAGTACTTC. This encodes CASSKEALEQYF.

CDR3 sequence (DNA): TGTGCCAGCAGTGAAGCGGGCTACGAGCAGTACGTC. The encoded protein is CASSEAGYEQYV. The rearrangement links TRBV6-1 to TRBJ2-7; unclear D gene. Germline lookup yields CDR1 MNHNS and CDR2 SASEGT. V was clipped by 0 bases and J by 3 bases, with 3 bases between them. The CDR3 has 12 residues.

This chain links TRBV6-5 with TRBJ1-2; tentative D call: TRBD1 (6 bases). The germline V gene encodes CDR1 MNHEY and CDR2 SVGAGI. Trimming took off 0 bases at V and 3 bases at J, with 11 bases between the two ends. The CDR3 is made up of 15 amino acids. CDR3 loop: CASSYSTGLDYGYTF. Here the CDR3 DNA reads TGTGCCAGCAGTTACTCTACAGGGCTGGACTATGGCTACACCTTC.

This chain uses TRBV9 with TRBJ2-1; TRBD2 aligns across 8 bases. The V segment lost 0 bases and the J segment 4 bases; nucleotides outside the gene matches: 3. This CDR3 is built from 15 residues. Germline V lookup: CDR1 SGDLS, CDR2 YYNGEE. The CDR3 is CASSVDGLAYNEQFF. The CDR3 region has the DNA TGTGCCAGCAGCGTAGATGGACTAGCTTACAATGAGCAGTTCTTC. Full variable domain (rest looked up from reference TRBV9 and TRBJ2-1): DSGVTQTPKHLITATGQRVTLRCSPRSGDLSVYWYQQSLDQGLQFLIQYYNGEERAKGNILERFSAQQFPDLHSELNLSSLELGDSALYFCASSVDGLAYNEQFFGPGTRLTVL.

The rearrangement links TRBV6-4 to TRBJ2-2, with 7 bases identical to TRBD2. Germline CDR1 and CDR2: MRHNA and SNTAGT. V trimming: 6 bases; J trimming: 3 bases; junction bases outside the gene matches: 7. There are 15 residues in the CDR3. In DNA, the CDR3 is TGTGCCAGCAGCGAAAGCGGGGCAGACACCGGGGAGCTGTTTTTT. Translating it yields CASSESGADTGELFF.

The chain joins TRBV28 to TRBJ1-5; D not certain. From germline, CDR1 is MDHEN and CDR2 SYDVKM. The CDR3 totals 14 residues. The V end was cut by 3 bases, the J end by 0 bases, with 6 bases between. For the CDR3, the DNA is TGTGCCAGCAGTTTGGAGTTTAGCAATCAGCCCCAGCATTTT. Translated: CASSLEFSNQPQHF.

In this sample, this clone is medium-sized (0.01 to 0.1%). Within the sample, other DNA sequences also encode this same CDR3. The gene calls are TRBV19 and TRBJ2-3; D is uncertain. Trimming removed 10 bases at V and 5 bases at J, with 7 bases between. The CDR3 has 10 residues. Germline V gene sequence: CDR1 LNHDA, CDR2 SQIVND (reference sequence). The CDR3 DNA sequence: TGTGCCACCGAAGGAGATACGCAGTATTTT. It translates to CATEGDTQYF.

The chain employs TRBV7-9 and TRBJ2-2; 8 bases match TRBD2. Germline values: CDR1 SEHNR, CDR2 FQNEAQ (reference sequence). The CDR3 is 15 amino acids. Trimming removed 0 bases from V and 8 bases from J; junction bases left unmatched: 5. The CDR3 DNA reads TGTGCCAGCAGCTTAGCCCGGGAGGGCGCGGGGGAGCTGTTTTTT. Amino acids: CASSLAREGAGELFF. Full variable domain (outside the CDR3, taken from reference TRBV7-9 and TRBJ2-2): DTGVSQNPRHKITKRGQNVTFRCDPISEHNRLYWYRQTLGQGPEFLTYFQNEAQLEKSRLLSDRFSAERPKGSFSTLEIQRTEQGDSAMYLCASSLAREGAGELFFGEGSRLTVL.

The rearrangement uses TRBV15 and TRBJ2-7; the D gene is possibly TRBD1 (5 bases). The CDR3 length is 15 residues. V was shortened by 4 bases and J by 2 bases, with 15 bases between the two germline ends. Germline loops: CDR1 LNHNV, CDR2 YYDKDF (reference sequence). CDR3 residues: CATSNVKGNAYEQYV. CDR3 nucleotide sequence: TGTGCCACCAGCAACGTAAAGGGGAATGCCTACGAGCAGTACGTC.

This chain links TRBV27 with TRBJ2-1; 8 nucleotides match TRBD2. Germline loops: CDR1 MNHEY, CDR2 SMNVEV (reference sequence). The CDR3 spans 15 residues. Unmatched junction bases numbered 7, after V lost 9 bases and J lost 0 bases. Here the CDR3 DNA reads TGTGCCAGTACGGGAGGGTACAGCTCCTACAATGAGCAGTTCTTC. Protein: CASTGGYSSYNEQFF.

V is TRBV18 and J is TRBJ2-5, with D possibly called TRBD1 or TRBD2 (5 bases each). The CDR3 runs 18 residues. The germline V gene has CDR1 KGHSH and CDR2 LQKENI. Trimming took 2 bases from V and 2 from J, leaving 21 bases between them. Here the CDR3 reads CASSPTPRGRELQETQYF. The CDR3 nucleotides read TGTGCCAGCTCACCAACCCCCCGGGGACGAGAATTACAAGAGACCCAGTACTTC.

This clone was seen a few times. The chain has TRBV7-6 and TRBJ1-6; 7 bases agree with TRBD1. The CDR3 extends over 16 amino acids. The V and J ends lost 5 bases and 7 bases, in that order; junction bases with no gene match: 11. CDR1 and CDR2 (germline): SGHVS, FNYEAQ. The DNA of the CDR3 is TGTGCCAGCAGCCCTAGCCCGCCGGACAGGAATTCACCCCTCCACTTT. Its protein is CASSPSPPDRNSPLHF.